This TCR beta chain originates from a study of shared clonotypes between healthy human individuals. At the level of the study: The study enrolled a couple of women and a few men aged 18 to 49. Whole-study results and caveats: Rarefaction revealed incomplete sorted-subset sequencing despite large depth.

The CDR3 length is 16 residues. The germline CDR1 and CDR2 sequences are LNHNV and YYDKDF (reference sequence). Generated by immunoSEQ multiplex PCR, the TCRdb table keeps only in-frame clones and is missing some. The repertoire includes around 200,000 clones, over 80% of them detected once, and 0.067% sits in the top ten. Study donors comprised healthy, HIV-negative adults devoid of recent acute infection or vaccination. To note about this clone: The antigen is not known. At one end, the junction sequence differs from germline, possibly due to a read error.

This chain connects TRBV15 to TRBJ2-2; perhaps TRBD2 as D (6 bases). The sample was naive CD4+ T cells sorted from blood. Subset denoted: CD45RA+ positively selected. This receptor was taken from a woman in her thirties in good health. As DNA, the CDR3 is TGTACCACCAGCAGGGACCGGGACTCCTACACCGGGGAGCTGTTTTTT. The encoded protein is CTTSRDRDSYTGELFF.